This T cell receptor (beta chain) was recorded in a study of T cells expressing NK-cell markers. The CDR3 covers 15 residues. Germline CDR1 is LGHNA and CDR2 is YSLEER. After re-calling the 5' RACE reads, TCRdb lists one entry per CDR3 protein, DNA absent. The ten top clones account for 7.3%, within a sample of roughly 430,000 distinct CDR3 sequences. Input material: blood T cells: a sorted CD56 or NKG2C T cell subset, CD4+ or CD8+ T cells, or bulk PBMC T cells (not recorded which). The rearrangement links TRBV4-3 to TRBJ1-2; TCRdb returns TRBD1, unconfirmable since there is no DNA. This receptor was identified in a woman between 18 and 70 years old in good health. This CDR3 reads CASSRTPGQAYGYTF.